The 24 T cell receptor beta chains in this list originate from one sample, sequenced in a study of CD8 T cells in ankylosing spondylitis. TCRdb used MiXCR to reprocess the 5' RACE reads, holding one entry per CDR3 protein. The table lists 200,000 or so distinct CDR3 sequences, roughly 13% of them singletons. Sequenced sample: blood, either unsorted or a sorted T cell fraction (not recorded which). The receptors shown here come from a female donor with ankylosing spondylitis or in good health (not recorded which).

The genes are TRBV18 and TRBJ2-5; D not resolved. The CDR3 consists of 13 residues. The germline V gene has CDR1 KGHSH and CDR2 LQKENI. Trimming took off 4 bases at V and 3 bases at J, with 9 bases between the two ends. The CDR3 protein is CASSRPTEETQYF. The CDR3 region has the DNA TGTGCCAGCTCACGGCCTACTGAAGAGACCCAGTACTTC.

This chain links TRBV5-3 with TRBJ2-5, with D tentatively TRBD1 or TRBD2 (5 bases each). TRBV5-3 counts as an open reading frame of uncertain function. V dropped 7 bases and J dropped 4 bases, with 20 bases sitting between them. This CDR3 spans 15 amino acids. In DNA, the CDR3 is TGTGCCAGAGCCTCCGATCCCAGGGAGAGAGAGACCCAGTACTTC. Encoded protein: CARASDPRERETQYF.

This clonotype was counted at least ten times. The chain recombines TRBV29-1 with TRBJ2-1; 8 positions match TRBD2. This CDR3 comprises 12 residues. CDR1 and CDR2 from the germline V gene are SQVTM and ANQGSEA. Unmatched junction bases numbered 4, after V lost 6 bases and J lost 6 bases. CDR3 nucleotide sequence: TGCAGCGTATTTCGGGAGGGCAATGAGCAGTTCTTC. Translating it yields CSVFREGNEQFF.

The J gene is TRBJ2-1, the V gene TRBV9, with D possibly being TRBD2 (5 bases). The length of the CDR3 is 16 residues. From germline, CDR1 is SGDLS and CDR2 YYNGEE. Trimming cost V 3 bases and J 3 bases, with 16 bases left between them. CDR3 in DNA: TGTGCCAGCAGCGGCGAGGGCAAATCCGGCTACAATGAGCAGTTCTTC. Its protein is CASSGEGKSGYNEQFF.

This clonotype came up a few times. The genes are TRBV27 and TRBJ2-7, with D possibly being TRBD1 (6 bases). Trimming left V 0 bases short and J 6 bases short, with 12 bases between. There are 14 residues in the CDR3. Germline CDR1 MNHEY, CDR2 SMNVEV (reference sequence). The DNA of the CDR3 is TGTGCCAGCAGTTTATCGAGGACAGCTTTCGAGCAGTACTTC. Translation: CASSLSRTAFEQYF.

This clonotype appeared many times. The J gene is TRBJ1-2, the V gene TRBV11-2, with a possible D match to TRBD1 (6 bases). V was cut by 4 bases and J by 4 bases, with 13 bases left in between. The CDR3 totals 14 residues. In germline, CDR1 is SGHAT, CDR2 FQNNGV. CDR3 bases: TGTGCCAGCAGCTCCCCCAGGGGCAGCTATGGCTACACCTTC. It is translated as CASSSPRGSYGYTF.

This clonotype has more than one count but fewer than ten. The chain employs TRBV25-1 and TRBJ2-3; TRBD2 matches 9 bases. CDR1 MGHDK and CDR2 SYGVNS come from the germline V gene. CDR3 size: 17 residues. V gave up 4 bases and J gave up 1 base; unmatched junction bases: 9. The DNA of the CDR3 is TGTGCCAGCAGTGTAACCCCGTCTAGCGGGGGCACAGATACGCAGTATTTT. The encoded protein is CASSVTPSSGGTDTQYF. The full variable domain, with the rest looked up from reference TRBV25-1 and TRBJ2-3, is EADIYQTPRYLVIGTGKKITLECSQTMGHDKMYWYQQDPGMELHLIHYSYGVNSTEKGDLSSESTVSRIRTEHFPLTLESARPSHTSQYLCASSVTPSSGGTDTQYFGPGTRLTVL.

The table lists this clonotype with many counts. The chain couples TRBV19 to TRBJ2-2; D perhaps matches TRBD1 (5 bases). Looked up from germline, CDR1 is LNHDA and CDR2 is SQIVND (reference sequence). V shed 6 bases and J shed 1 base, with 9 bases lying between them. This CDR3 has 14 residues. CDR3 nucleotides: TGTGCCAGTAGGGGAAGGGGGAACACCGGGGAGCTGTTTTTT. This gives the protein CASRGRGNTGELFF.

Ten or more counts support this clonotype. CDR3 DNA sequence: TGTGCCACCAGTGATCCGGCAAGGACAGGGGACACCGGGGAGCTGTTTTTT. Translated, it gives CATSDPARTGDTGELFF. The chain is built from TRBV24-1 and TRBJ2-2, with 9 bases lining up with TRBD1. Germline-derived CDR1 and CDR2 are KGHDR and SFDVKD. With 3 bases clipped from V and 3 bases from J, the junction kept 7 bases outside the gene matches. This CDR3 spans 17 amino acids.

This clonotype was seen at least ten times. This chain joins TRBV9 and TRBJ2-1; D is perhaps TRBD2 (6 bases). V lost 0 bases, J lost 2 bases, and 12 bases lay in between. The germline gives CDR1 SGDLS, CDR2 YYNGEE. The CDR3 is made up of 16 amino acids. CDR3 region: CASSVAVGGTYNEQFF. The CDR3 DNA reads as TGTGCCAGCAGCGTAGCGGTGGGAGGAACCTACAATGAGCAGTTCTTC. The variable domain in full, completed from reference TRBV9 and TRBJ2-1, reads DSGVTQTPKHLITATGQRVTLRCSPRSGDLSVYWYQQSLDQGLQFLIQYYNGEERAKGNILERFSAQQFPDLHSELNLSSLELGDSALYFCASSVAVGGTYNEQFFGPGTRLTVL.

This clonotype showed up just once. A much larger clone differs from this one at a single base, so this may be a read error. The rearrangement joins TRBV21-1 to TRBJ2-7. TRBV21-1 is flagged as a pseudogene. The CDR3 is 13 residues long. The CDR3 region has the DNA TGTGCCAGCAGCAGAGAAGGTTGCTACGAGCAGTACTTC. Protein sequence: CASSREGCYEQYF.

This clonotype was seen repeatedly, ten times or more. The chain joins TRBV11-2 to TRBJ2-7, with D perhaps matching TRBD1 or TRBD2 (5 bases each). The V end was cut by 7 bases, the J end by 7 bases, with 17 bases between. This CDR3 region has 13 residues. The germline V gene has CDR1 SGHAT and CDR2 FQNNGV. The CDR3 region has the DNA TGTGCCAGCACGAAAGGGGAGTTAGAGGAGCAGTACTTC. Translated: CASTKGELEEQYF.

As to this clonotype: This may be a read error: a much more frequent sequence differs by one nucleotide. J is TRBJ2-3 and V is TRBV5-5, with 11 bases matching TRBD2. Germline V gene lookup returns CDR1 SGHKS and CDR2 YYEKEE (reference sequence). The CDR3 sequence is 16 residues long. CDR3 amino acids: CASSPGTSGLTDAQYF. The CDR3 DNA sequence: TGTGCCAGCAGCCCCGGGACTAGCGGACTTACAGATGCGCAGTATTTT.

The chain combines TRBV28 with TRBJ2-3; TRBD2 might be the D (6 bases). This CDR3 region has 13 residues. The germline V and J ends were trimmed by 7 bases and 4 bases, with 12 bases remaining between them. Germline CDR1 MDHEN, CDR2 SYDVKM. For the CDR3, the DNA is TGTGCCAGCAACGGGGGAGCGGCAGATACGCAGTATTTT. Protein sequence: CASNGGAADTQYF.

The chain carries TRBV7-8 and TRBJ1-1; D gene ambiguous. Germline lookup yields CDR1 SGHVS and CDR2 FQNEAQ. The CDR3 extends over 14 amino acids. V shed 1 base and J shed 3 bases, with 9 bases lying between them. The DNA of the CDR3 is TGTGCCAGCAGCTTAGGGGCTGCGGACACTGAAGCTTTCTTT. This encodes CASSLGAADTEAFF.

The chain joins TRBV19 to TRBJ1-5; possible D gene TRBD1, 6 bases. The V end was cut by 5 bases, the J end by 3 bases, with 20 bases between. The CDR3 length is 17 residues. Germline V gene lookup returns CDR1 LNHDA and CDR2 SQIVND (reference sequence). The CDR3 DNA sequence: TGTGCCAGTAGTTCGAGTCGAACAGGGATTTCCAATCAGCCCCAGCATTTT. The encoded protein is CASSSSRTGISNQPQHF.

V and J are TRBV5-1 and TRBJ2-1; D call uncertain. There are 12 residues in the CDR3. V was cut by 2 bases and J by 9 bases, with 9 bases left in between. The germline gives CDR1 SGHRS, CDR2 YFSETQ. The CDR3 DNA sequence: TGCGCCAGCAGCTTACCGGGCGTTGAGCAGTTCTTC. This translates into CASSLPGVEQFF.

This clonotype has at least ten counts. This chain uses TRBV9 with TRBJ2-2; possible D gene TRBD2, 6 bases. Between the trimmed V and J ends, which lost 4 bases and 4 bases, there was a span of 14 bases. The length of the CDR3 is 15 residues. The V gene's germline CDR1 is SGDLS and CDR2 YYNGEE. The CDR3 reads CASSMSLAPTGELFF. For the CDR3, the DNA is TGTGCCAGCAGCATGAGTCTAGCGCCCACCGGGGAGCTGTTTTTT. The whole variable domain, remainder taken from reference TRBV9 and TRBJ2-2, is DSGVTQTPKHLITATGQRVTLRCSPRSGDLSVYWYQQSLDQGLQFLIQYYNGEERAKGNILERFSAQQFPDLHSELNLSSLELGDSALYFCASSMSLAPTGELFFGEGSRLTVL.

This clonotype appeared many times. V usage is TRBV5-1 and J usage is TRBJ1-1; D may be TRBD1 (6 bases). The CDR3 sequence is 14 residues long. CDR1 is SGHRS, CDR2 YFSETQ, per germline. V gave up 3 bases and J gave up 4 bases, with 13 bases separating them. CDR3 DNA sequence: TGCGCCAGCAGCTCCTCAGGGGCGGGCACTGAAGCTTTCTTT. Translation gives CASSSSGAGTEAFF.

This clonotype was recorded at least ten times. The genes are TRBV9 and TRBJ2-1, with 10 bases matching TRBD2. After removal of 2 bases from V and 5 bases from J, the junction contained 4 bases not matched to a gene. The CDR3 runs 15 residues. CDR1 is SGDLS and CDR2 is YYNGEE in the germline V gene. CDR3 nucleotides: TGTGCCAGCAGCGTTAGCGGGAGGACAAACAATGAGCAGTTCTTC. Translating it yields CASSVSGRTNNEQFF. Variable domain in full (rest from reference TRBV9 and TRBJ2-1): DSGVTQTPKHLITATGQRVTLRCSPRSGDLSVYWYQQSLDQGLQFLIQYYNGEERAKGNILERFSAQQFPDLHSELNLSSLELGDSALYFCASSVSGRTNNEQFFGPGTRLTVL.

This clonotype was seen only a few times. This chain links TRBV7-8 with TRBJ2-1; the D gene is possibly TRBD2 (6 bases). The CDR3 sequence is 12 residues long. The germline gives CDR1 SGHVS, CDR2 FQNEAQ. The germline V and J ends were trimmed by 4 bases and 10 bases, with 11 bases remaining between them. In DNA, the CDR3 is TGTGCCAGCAGCTCGGGACTCGGGGAGCAGTTCTTC. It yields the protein CASSSGLGEQFF.

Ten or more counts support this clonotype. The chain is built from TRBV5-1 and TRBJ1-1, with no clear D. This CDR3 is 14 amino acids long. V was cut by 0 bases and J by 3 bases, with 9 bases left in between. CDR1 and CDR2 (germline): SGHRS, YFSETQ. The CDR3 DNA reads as TGCGCCAGCAGCTTGGAAGGCGGGGACACTGAAGCTTTCTTT. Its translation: CASSLEGGDTEAFF.

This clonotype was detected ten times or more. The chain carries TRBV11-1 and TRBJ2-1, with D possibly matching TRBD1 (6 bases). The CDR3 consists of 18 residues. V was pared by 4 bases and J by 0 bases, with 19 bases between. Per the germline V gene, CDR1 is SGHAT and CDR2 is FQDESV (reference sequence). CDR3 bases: TGTGCCAGCAGCTCAGGGGTGATGGCGGGCTACTCCTACAATGAGCAGTTCTTC. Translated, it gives CASSSGVMAGYSYNEQFF. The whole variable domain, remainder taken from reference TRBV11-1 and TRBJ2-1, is EAEVAQSPRYKITEKSQAVAFWCDPISGHATLYWYRQILGQGPELLVQFQDESVVDDSQLPKDRFSAERLKGVDSTLKIQPAELGDSAMYLCASSSGVMAGYSYNEQFFGPGTRLTVL.

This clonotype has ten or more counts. This chain's CDR3 is CASTRGREQFF. CDR3 sequence (DNA): TGTGCCAGCACCAGGGGGCGGGAGCAGTTCTTC. The gene calls are TRBV12-3 or TRBV12-4 and TRBJ2-1; 8 nucleotides match TRBD1. The J segment lost 10 bases and the V segment lost 7 bases, leaving 3 bases of the junction unmatched. The CDR3 is 11 residues long.